These 11 T cell receptor beta chains were all obtained from the same sample, sequenced in a study of cytomegalovirus exposure and HLA in healthy donors. The PCR contained 60 Vbeta and 13 Jbeta primers. The data were produced by immunoSEQ multiplex PCR, yet TCRdb's version contains in-frame clones alone and is incomplete. The sample table sets out 50,000 to 55,000 clones. The source material was PBMCs. All receptors come from a woman in her fifties or sixties in good health and CMV-seropositive.

CDR3 loop: CASSRQGEVPTSRDEQYF. The CDR3 DNA follows: TGTGCCAGCAGCCGACAGGGGGAGGTTCCTACAAGCCGGGACGAGCAGTACTTC. V and J are TRBV11-2 and TRBJ2-7; the match to TRBD1 covers 9 bases. Germline-derived CDR1 and CDR2 are SGHAT and FQNNGV. Trimming cost V 5 bases and J 5 bases; bases outside gene matches: 19. The CDR3 totals 18 residues.

The rearrangement uses TRBV9 and TRBJ2-3; TRBD2 matches 9 bases. CDR3 length equals 13 residues. Germline V gives CDR1 SGDLS, CDR2 YYNGEE. J was trimmed by 4 bases and V by 7 bases; bases with no gene match: 4. CDR3 nucleotide sequence: TGTGCCAGCGCGGGGGGGCCCCCAGATACGCAGTATTTT. Its translation is CASAGGPPDTQYF.

This chain connects TRBV5-1 to TRBJ2-5; D is perhaps TRBD2 (5 bases). The CDR3 has 15 amino acids. In germline, CDR1 is SGHRS, CDR2 YFSETQ. V was clipped by 0 bases and J by 3 bases, with 12 bases between them. CDR3 residues: CASSLGPGSEETQYF. For the CDR3, the DNA is TGCGCCAGCAGCTTGGGGCCGGGATCGGAAGAGACCCAGTACTTC.

The chain couples TRBV5-6 to TRBJ2-5; possible D gene TRBD2, 6 bases. The ends were cut back, 1 base at V and 6 bases at J, with 13 bases in the middle. Germline values: CDR1 SGHDT, CDR2 YYEEEE. The CDR3 covers 14 residues. CDR3 sequence reads: CASSLSGAEKTQYF. The CDR3 coding sequence is TGTGCCAGCAGCTTGTCGGGAGCAGAAAAGACCCAGTACTTC.

This chain connects TRBV6-1 to TRBJ1-2; 9 bases align to TRBD1. With V trimmed by 1 base and J by 4 bases, 1 base remained unmatched. Germline CDR1 is MNHNS and CDR2 is SASEGT. The CDR3 runs 14 residues. CDR3 in amino acids: CASSEEDRGYGYTF. DNA for the CDR3: TGTGCCAGCAGTGAAGAGGACAGGGGCTATGGCTACACCTTC.

The chain links TRBV14 to TRBJ1-3; the D is unclear. Germline-derived CDR1 and CDR2 are SGHDN and FVKESK. The CDR3 is 13 residues long. The ends were cut back, 0 bases at V and 3 bases at J, with 3 bases in the middle. The CDR3 loop reads CASSQDRGNTIYF. The CDR3 bases are TGTGCCAGCAGCCAAGATCGTGGAAACACCATATATTTT. Drawing the rest from reference TRBV14 and TRBJ1-3, the complete variable domain is EAGVTQFPSHSVIEKGQTVTLRCDPISGHDNLYWYRRVMGKEIKFLLHFVKESKQDESGMPNNRFLAERTGGTYSTLKVQPAELEDSGVYFCASSQDRGNTIYFGEGSWLTVV.

The CDR3 protein is CASSPGTGYYGYTF. The CDR3 DNA is TGTGCCAGCAGCCCTGGGACAGGGTACTATGGCTACACCTTC. The chain uses TRBV7-2 and TRBJ1-2, with 9 positions matching TRBD1. V lost 5 bases, J lost 3 bases, and 4 bases stayed unmatched. The CDR3 has 14 amino acids. From germline, CDR1 is SGHTA and CDR2 FQGNSA.

This rearrangement joins TRBV28 to TRBJ1-2; 8 nucleotides match TRBD1. The CDR3 extends over 16 amino acids. V was clipped by 5 bases and J by 1 base; unmatched bases: 9. Germline V gives CDR1 MDHEN, CDR2 SYDVKM. CDR3 sequence (DNA): TGTGCCAGCAGTAGTACCGGGACAGGCCTTAACTATGGCTACACCTTC. Protein: CASSSTGTGLNYGYTF.

The chain joins TRBV4-1 to TRBJ2-3; 8 positions agree with TRBD2. Germline CDR1 reads MGHRA; CDR2 reads YSYEKL. The CDR3 contains 14 residues. Unmatched junction bases numbered 7, after V lost 1 base and J lost 10 bases. CDR3: CASSQAGTSQAQYF. CDR3 sequence (DNA): TGCGCCAGCAGCCAAGCGGGGACTAGTCAAGCGCAGTATTTT.

In terms of frequency, this clone is medium-sized. The gene calls are TRBV5-6 and TRBJ1-1; D call uncertain. Trimming took off 7 bases at V and 0 bases at J, with 13 bases between the two ends. The CDR3 runs 14 residues. CDR1 is SGHDT and CDR2 is YYEEEE in the germline V gene. DNA of the CDR3: TGTGCCAGCGATGCAGGACTTTTGAACACTGAAGCTTTCTTT. Translating gives CASDAGLLNTEAFF.

Points on this clone: The germline gene is not matched at one end of the junction; a read error may be the cause. This chain uses TRBV5-1 with TRBJ1-1; D possibly corresponds to TRBD1 (6 bases). This CDR3 has 13 amino acids. The germline CDR1 and CDR2 sequences are SGHRS and YFSETQ. CDR3 bases: TGCGCCAGCAGCTTGGGAGGGGACACTGAAGATTTCTTT. Translated: CASSLGGDTEDFF.